This TCR beta chain was obtained from a study of blood T cell repertoires in COVID-19. TCRdb's table, derived via immunoSEQ multiplex PCR, lists solely in-frame clones and lacks some. The sample has about 210,000 clones; more than 75% are singletons. V was trimmed by 3 bases and J by 2 bases, leaving 19 bases between them. The CDR3 extends over 18 amino acids. Germline V lookup: CDR1 LNHDA, CDR2 SQIVND (reference sequence). This receptor was obtained from a woman in her forties with acute or convalescent COVID-19. Sample: peripheral blood. The V call is TRBV19, the J call TRBJ2-2; a possible D gene is TRBD2 (6 bases). CDR3 sequence (DNA): TGTGCCAGTAGTATTAGCGGCGTTCGGACGGGCAACACCGGGGAGCTGTTTTTT. This translates into CASSISGVRTGNTGELFF.